A selection of T cell receptor beta chains follows, all from one sample in a study of blood T cell repertoires in COVID-19. Measured with immunoSEQ multiplex PCR; TCRdb has only the in-frame clones, and not every one. Of roughly 180,000 clones listed, approximately 81% are singletons. Sequencing was done on a sample of PBMCs or T cells enriched from blood (not recorded which). These receptors were collected from a middle-aged woman with acute COVID-19. Both conserved end residues are part of each CDR3. D genes are given only for firm matches. The size of a clone is reported for some rows only, either as once, few or many, or as a class for expanded clones.

size	V	D	J	CDR3	DNA
.	TRBV27	TRBD1	TRBJ1-1	CASSLTGQQAFF	TGTGCCAGCAGTTTAACGGGACAGCAAGCTTTCTTT
.	TRBV30	TRBD1	TRBJ1-2	CAWNSDRGYGYTF	TGTGCCTGGAACTCGGACAGGGGCTATGGCTACACCTTC
.	TRBV30	.	TRBJ1-1	CAWSGQPNTEAFF	TGTGCCTGGAGTGGACAGCCGAACACTGAAGCTTTCTTT
.	TRBV13	.	TRBJ2-3	CASSLAGNTDTQYF	TGTGCCAGCAGCTTAGCCGGGAACACAGATACGCAGTATTTT
.	TRBV5-4	.	TRBJ1-2	CASSLPGLHGYTF	TGTGCCAGCAGCTTGCCCGGACTGCATGGCTACACCTTC
once	TRBV7-9	TRBD2	TRBJ2-5	CASSLAGLPPETQYF	TGTGCCAGCAGCTTAGCGGGACTACCCCCCGAGACCCAGTACTTC
.	TRBV4-1	.	TRBJ2-1	CASSQDIAGYNEQFF	TGCGCCAGCAGCCAAGATATTGCAGGTTACAATGAGCAGTTCTTC
.	TRBV6-5	.	TRBJ1-2	CASSLSEAAYGYTF	TGTGCCAGCAGCCTGTCTGAGGCAGCCTATGGCTACACCTTC
once	TRBV5-1	TRBD2	TRBJ2-3	CASSPGLAGGGSDTQYF	TGCGCCAGCAGCCCGGGACTAGCGGGAGGAGGGTCAGATACACAGTATTTT
.	TRBV7-3	TRBD1	TRBJ1-2	CASSPTAGGNYGYTF	TGTGCCAGCAGCCCCACGGCAGGGGGTAACTATGGCTACACCTTC
.	TRBV10-3	TRBD1	TRBJ1-6	CAIGAGQGVGEYNSPLHF	TGTGCCATCGGGGCGGGACAGGGGGTCGGCGAGTATAATTCACCCCTCCACTTT
.	TRBV28	.	TRBJ1-1	CASSSTGLRNTEAFF	TGTGCCAGCAGTTCGACAGGACTCCGGAACACTGAAGCTTTCTTT
.	TRBV2	.	TRBJ2-1	CASSDTGYNEQFF	TGTGCCAGCAGTGATACAGGTTACAATGAGCAGTTCTTC
.	TRBV11-3	.	TRBJ2-2	CASSSGGGELFF	TGTGCCAGCAGCTCCGGAGGGGGGGAGCTGTTTTTT
.	TRBV5-8	TRBD2	TRBJ2-4	CASSLAGGSQGLNIQYF	TGTGCCAGCAGCTTGGCCGGGGGGAGCCAAGGTCTAAACATTCAGTACTTC
once	TRBV11-2	TRBD2	TRBJ2-1	CASSSGLVDEQFF	TGTGCCAGCAGCTCGGGACTAGTCGATGAGCAGTTCTTC
.	TRBV18	.	TRBJ1-1	CASSHLDRNTEAFF	TGTGCCAGCTCACACCTAGACAGGAACACTGAAGCTTTCTTT
.	TRBV19	.	TRBJ1-2	CASKYGTGHGLDGYTF	TGTGCCAGTAAGTACGGGACGGGACATGGACTAGATGGCTACACCTTC
.	TRBV18	.	TRBJ1-1	CASGESMNTEAFF	TGTGCCAGCGGGGAGAGCATGAACACTGAAGCTTTCTTT
.	TRBV28	TRBD2	TRBJ2-3	CASGRGTSGSTDTQYF	TGTGCCAGCGGAAGGGGGACTAGCGGTAGCACAGATACGCAGTATTTT